A selection of T cell receptor beta chains follows, all from one sample in a study of shared clonotypes between healthy human individuals. TCRdb's copy holds only in-frame clones and misses some; the assay was immunoSEQ multiplex PCR. The sample holds roughly 2.2 million clones, 92% seen once. Material: naive CD4+ T cells from PBMCs. Receptors were obtained from a young man in good health. Some clones in this sample may be carry-over from other donors' samples. Both conserved end residues are part of each CDR3. Fields, in order: D gene, V gene, clone size, J gene, CDR3 DNA, CDR3 protein. A D gene is named only where the DNA matches it firmly. The size field is filled for only some rows; it gives once, few, many or a size class.

>-|TRBV10-3|-|TRBJ2-7
TGTGCCATCAGTGATAGCCGGCTCGAGCAGTACTTC
CAISDSRLEQYF
>-|TRBV11-2|-|TRBJ1-2
TGTGCCAGCAGCCGGGACGGTCCGGTGGGCTATGGCTACACCTTC
CASSRDGPVGYGYTF
>-|TRBV5-1|-|TRBJ2-5
TGCGCCAGCAGCCGGGGGCCAAGGATAGCAGAAGGACAAGAGACCCAGTACTTC
CASSRGPRIAEGQETQYF
>-|TRBV28|-|TRBJ1-3
TGTGCCCTTCGTCCAGGGAACTCTGGAAACACCATATATTTT
CALRPGNSGNTIYF
>-|TRBV7-2|-|TRBJ2-5
TGTGCCAGCAGCTTATTGGGCCAGCCCCAAGAGACCCAGTACTTC
CASSLLGQPQETQYF
>-|TRBV25-1|-|TRBJ2-7
TGTGCCAGCAGTGAGGCCTTGGGGGAGCAGTACTTC
CASSEALGEQYF
>TRBD1|TRBV19|-|TRBJ1-1
TGTGCCACCTCAGTGGGACAGGGAGCCACTGAAGCTTTCTTT
CATSVGQGATEAFF
>-|TRBV7-9|-|TRBJ2-2
TGTGCCAGCAGCTTATACGCGGACACCGGGGAGCTGTTTTTT
CASSLYADTGELFF
>-|TRBV4-1|-|TRBJ1-5
TGCGCCAGCAGCCCCGGACCTACAAGGGGAATCGGTCAGCCCCAGCATTTT
CASSPGPTRGIGQPQHF
>TRBD2|TRBV18|-|TRBJ2-7
TGTGCCAGCTCACCACCACGGACTAGCTATGGCTACGAGCAGTACTTC
CASSPPRTSYGYEQYF
>-|TRBV10-3|-|TRBJ1-3
TGTGCCATCAACCAGGGAGATGGAAACACCATATATTTT
CAINQGDGNTIYF
>-|TRBV10-3|-|TRBJ2-6
TGTGCCATCAGTGCTATCGCGGGGGCTGGTGGGGCCAACGTCCTGACTTTC
CAISAIAGAGGANVLTF
>-|TRBV7-9|-|TRBJ2-2
TGTGCCAGCAGCTACGACGGCGGGGAGCTGTTTTTT
CASSYDGGELFF
>-|TRBV11-1|-|TRBJ1-5
TGTGCCAGCAGCTCCCAGGGAAGCAATCAGCCCCAGCATTTT
CASSSQGSNQPQHF
>-|TRBV6-1|-|TRBJ1-6
TGTGCCAGCAGTACCCAACGCTCAATAAATTCACCCCTCCACTTT
CASSTQRSINSPLHF
>-|TRBV11-2|-|TRBJ1-5
TGTGCCAGCAGCTTAGAGGGCAGAAACAATCAGCCCCAGCATTTT
CASSLEGRNNQPQHF
>-|TRBV30|-|TRBJ1-3
TGTGCCTGGAGTAATGGTATCTCTGGAAACACCATATATTTT
CAWSNGISGNTIYF
>-|TRBV28|-|TRBJ2-3
TGTGCCAGCAGCCCCGACAGGACAGAATCCACAGATACGCAGTATTTT
CASSPDRTESTDTQYF
>-|TRBV11-2|-|TRBJ2-6
TGTGCCAGCAGCTATACAATGGGGGCCAACGTCCTGACTTTC
CASSYTMGANVLTF
>TRBD1|TRBV6-1|-|TRBJ2-5
TGTGCCAGCCTCGGACAGGGCCAAGAGACCCAGTACTTC
CASLGQGQETQYF
>-|TRBV5-4|-|TRBJ2-5
TGTGCCAGCTCATCATTAGGGGAGACCCAGTACTTC
CASSSLGETQYF
>TRBD1|TRBV7-2|-|TRBJ2-7
TGTGCCAGCAGCCCAAACACGGGACAGGGGGTTTACGAGCAGTACTTC
CASSPNTGQGVYEQYF
>TRBD2|TRBV4-1|-|TRBJ2-7
TGCGCCAGCAGCCTGGGACTAGCGGGAGAGTACGAGCAGTACTTC
CASSLGLAGEYEQYF
>TRBD1|TRBV7-3|-|TRBJ2-5
TGTGCCAGCAGTACTACTGGACAGGGACGGCAAGAGACCCAGTACTTC
CASSTTGQGRQETQYF
>TRBD1|TRBV11-2|-|TRBJ1-2
TGTGCCAGCAGCCCAGACAGGGGTGGTGGCTACACCTTC
CASSPDRGGGYTF
>-|TRBV5-1|once|TRBJ2-5
TGCGCCAGCAGCTTTCATCCAGCCCAAGAGACCCAGTACTTC
CASSFHPAQETQYF
>-|TRBV19|-|TRBJ2-2
TGTGCCAGTAACCGACAGTTCACCGGGGAGCTGTTTTTT
CASNRQFTGELFF
>-|TRBV10-3|-|TRBJ2-5
TGTGCCATCAAGGCGACCGGTGAGACCCAGTACTTC
CAIKATGETQYF
>-|TRBV7-8|-|TRBJ2-1
TGTGCCAGCAGCTTAGAAGTCCTAGAGCAGTTCTTC
CASSLEVLEQFF
>TRBD1|TRBV28|-|TRBJ1-1
TGTGCCAGCAGTTCGGGACAGGGGGCTGGTGGAGCTTTCTTT
CASSSGQGAGGAFF
>-|TRBV5-6|-|TRBJ2-7
TGTGCCAGCAGCTTGTTGACTAACTACGAGCAGTACTTC
CASSLLTNYEQYF
>-|TRBV30|-|TRBJ2-1
TGTGCCTGGAGTGTACAAAGCGGTAACTACAATGAGCAGTTCTTC
CAWSVQSGNYNEQFF
>-|TRBV4-3|-|TRBJ1-1
TGCGCCAGCAGCCAAGATTACAGAAACACTGAAGCTTTCTTT
CASSQDYRNTEAFF
>TRBD2|TRBV11-1|-|TRBJ2-3
TGTGCCAGCAGCTACGTTCGGGGGGCAGATACGCAGTATTTT
CASSYVRGADTQYF
>-|TRBV5-1|-|TRBJ2-5
TGCGCCAGCAGTCATGGGCAGTACCAAGAGACCCAGTACTTC
CASSHGQYQETQYF
>-|TRBV29-1|-|TRBJ2-1
TGCAGCGTTGAATCGGCCCTGGGTGAGCAGTTCTTC
CSVESALGEQFF
>TRBD1|TRBV6-1|-|TRBJ1-1
TGTGCCAGCAGTGAAGCGGGGACAGTGAACACTGAAGCTTTCTTT
CASSEAGTVNTEAFF
>-|TRBV7-6|-|TRBJ2-5
TGTGCCAGCAGGAACCCTATCGGACCTAAGGGGGAGACCCAGTACTTC
CASRNPIGPKGETQYF
>TRBD1|TRBV19|-|TRBJ1-1
TGTGCCAGTCGGGACAGGGGGCGAGCGAACACTGAAGCTTTCTTT
CASRDRGRANTEAFF
>TRBD1|TRBV6-1|-|TRBJ1-5
TGTGCCAGCAGTGACGGGACAGGGGTGGGCAATCAGCCCCAGCATTTT
CASSDGTGVGNQPQHF
>TRBD2|TRBV28|-|TRBJ2-1
TGTGCCAGCAACCCGGGACTAGCTTGGAATAATGAGCAGTTCTTC
CASNPGLAWNNEQFF
>-|TRBV5-1|once|TRBJ2-5
TGCGCCAGCAGCTACTCGGGAGACGAGGAGACCCAGTACTTC
CASSYSGDEETQYF
>TRBD1|TRBV28|-|TRBJ1-3
TGTGCCAGCAGAACGGACAGGGGCTCTGGAAACACCATATATTTT
CASRTDRGSGNTIYF
>TRBD2|TRBV7-2|once|TRBJ2-1
TGTGCCAGCAGCTTGCTAGCGGGAGCTTCGAATGAGCAGTTCTTC
CASSLLAGASNEQFF
>TRBD1|TRBV7-2|-|TRBJ1-2
TGTGCCAGCAGCTTAGAGTCGAAGGGGACAGGGGATGGCTACACCTTC
CASSLESKGTGDGYTF
>TRBD2|TRBV6-1|-|TRBJ2-7
TGTGCCAGCACTCGGACTAGCGGGAGTGGTTACGAGCAGTACTTC
CASTRTSGSGYEQYF
>-|TRBV5-1|-|TRBJ2-1
TGCGCCAGCAGCTTGCGGCTGGTCTACAATGAGCAGTTCTTC
CASSLRLVYNEQFF
>-|TRBV6-1|-|TRBJ2-6
TGTGCCAGCGCCTCCAAGGGGGCCAACGTCCTGACTTTC
CASASKGANVLTF
>-|TRBV5-8|-|TRBJ2-7
TGTGCCAGCAGCTTGGCCACCGGGCCATTGCACGAGCAGTACTTC
CASSLATGPLHEQYF